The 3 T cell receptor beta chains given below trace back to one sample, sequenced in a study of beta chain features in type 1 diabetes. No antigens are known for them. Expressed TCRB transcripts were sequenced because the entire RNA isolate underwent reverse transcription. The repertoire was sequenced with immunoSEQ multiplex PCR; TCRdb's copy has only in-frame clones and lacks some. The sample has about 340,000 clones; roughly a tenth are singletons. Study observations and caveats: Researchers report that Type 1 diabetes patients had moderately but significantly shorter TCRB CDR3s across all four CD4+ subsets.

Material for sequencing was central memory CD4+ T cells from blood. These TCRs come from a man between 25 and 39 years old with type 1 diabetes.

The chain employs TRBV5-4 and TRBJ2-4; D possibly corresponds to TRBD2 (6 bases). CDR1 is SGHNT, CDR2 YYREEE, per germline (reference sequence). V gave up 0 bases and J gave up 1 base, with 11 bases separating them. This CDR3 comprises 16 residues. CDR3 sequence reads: CASSLDGAGAKNIQYF. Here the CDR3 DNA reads TGTGCCAGCAGCTTGGATGGTGCGGGGGCCAAAAACATTCAGTACTTC.

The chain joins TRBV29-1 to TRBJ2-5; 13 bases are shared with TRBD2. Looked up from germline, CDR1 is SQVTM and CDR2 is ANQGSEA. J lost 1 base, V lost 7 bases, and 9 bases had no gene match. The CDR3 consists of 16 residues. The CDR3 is CSAKGGLAGIQETQYF. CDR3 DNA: TGCAGCGCCAAAGGGGGACTAGCGGGAATCCAAGAGACCCAGTACTTC.

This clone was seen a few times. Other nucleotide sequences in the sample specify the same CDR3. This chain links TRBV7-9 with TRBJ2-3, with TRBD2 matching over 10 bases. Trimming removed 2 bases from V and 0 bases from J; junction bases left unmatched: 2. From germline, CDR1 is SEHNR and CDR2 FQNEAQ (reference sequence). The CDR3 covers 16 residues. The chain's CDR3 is CASSLLAGDSTDTQYF. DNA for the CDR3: TGTGCCAGCAGCTTACTAGCGGGGGATAGCACAGATACGCAGTATTTT. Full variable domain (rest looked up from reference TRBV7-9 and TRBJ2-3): DTGVSQNPRHKITKRGQNVTFRCDPISEHNRLYWYRQTLGQGPEFLTYFQNEAQLEKSRLLSDRFSAERPKGSFSTLEIQRTEQGDSAMYLCASSLLAGDSTDTQYFGPGTRLTVL.